Listed here are 23 T cell receptor beta chains from one sample, sequenced in a study of blood T cell repertoires in COVID-19. Some clones are missing from TCRdb's copy, which holds only in-frame ones; the method was immunoSEQ multiplex PCR. Of approximately 130,000 clones listed, 85% to 90% are singletons. The material sequenced was peripheral blood. Receptors were obtained from a man between 65 and 85 years old with active or convalescent COVID-19.

The V gene is TRBV5-1, the J gene TRBJ2-1; D is unclear. V lost 2 bases, J lost 6 bases, and 6 bases lay in between. Germline lookup yields CDR1 SGHRS and CDR2 YFSETQ. The CDR3 covers 12 residues. CDR3 nucleotides: TGCGCCAGCAGCTTTTTGCGCAATGAGCAGTTCTTC. Encoded protein: CASSFLRNEQFF.

The chain recombines TRBV28 with TRBJ2-1; maybe TRBD2 (7 bases). This CDR3 is 17 amino acids long. V dropped 5 bases and J dropped 1 base, with 18 bases sitting between them. CDR1 and CDR2 from the germline V gene are MDHEN and SYDVKM. As DNA, the CDR3 is TGTGCCAGCAGTCCCTTCGGAGGGGGGGTTTCCTACAATGAGCAGTTCTTC. It codes for CASSPFGGGVSYNEQFF.

The chain combines TRBV15 with TRBJ2-1; 8 nucleotides line up with TRBD2. J was trimmed by 5 bases and V by 4 bases; bases with no gene match: 13. CDR3 length: 17 amino acids. Germline CDR1 is LNHNV and CDR2 is YYDKDF (reference sequence). The CDR3 DNA reads TGTGCCACCAGCAATAGCGGGAAGGCTGGGGCCAACAATGAGCAGTTCTTC. Translating it yields CATSNSGKAGANNEQFF.

The chain couples TRBV5-1 to TRBJ2-2; 8 nucleotides agree with TRBD1. CDR1 is SGHRS, CDR2 YFSETQ, per germline. This CDR3 region has 16 residues. V lost 4 bases to trimming and J lost 7 bases; unmatched junction nucleotides: 12. CDR3 sequence (DNA): TGCGCCAGCAGCGAACGAGCAGGGGGCAGCAGCGGGGAGCTGTTTTTT. Amino acids: CASSERAGGSSGELFF.

A single count supports this clone. The DNA for the CDR3 is TGTGCCAGCAGCCAACCCCGACTAGCGGGGCCCTCCTACGAGCAGTACTTC. Translated: CASSQPRLAGPSYEQYF. This chain links TRBV7-2 with TRBJ2-7, with 11 bases fitting TRBD2. CDR1 and CDR2 from the germline V gene are SGHTA and FQGNSA. The CDR3 covers 17 residues. J was trimmed by 0 bases and V by 5 bases; bases with no gene match: 9.

The chain couples TRBV5-6 to TRBJ2-7; D perhaps matches TRBD1 (6 bases). CDR3 length: 16 residues. Trimming shortened V by 2 bases and J by 3 bases, and 18 bases separated the two germline ends. CDR1 and CDR2 from the germline V gene are SGHDT and YYEEEE. The CDR3 sequence: CASSFRGWQGSYEQYF. CDR3 sequence (DNA): TGTGCCAGCAGCTTTCGTGGGTGGCAGGGGAGCTACGAGCAGTACTTC.

This clone was seen only once. The chain couples TRBV27 to TRBJ1-4; 10 bases line up with TRBD1. The CDR3 is 17 residues long. J gave up 6 bases and V 1 base, and 8 bases lay outside the gene matches. CDR1 is MNHEY, CDR2 SMNVEV, per germline (reference sequence). The CDR3 sequence: CASSLFVGDRGDEKLFF. Written as DNA, the CDR3 is TGTGCCAGCAGTTTATTCGTCGGGGACAGGGGCGATGAAAAACTGTTTTTT.

This sequence joins TRBV5-1 and TRBJ2-2, with 10 bases aligning to TRBD2. Germline V gene data show CDR1 as SGHRS and CDR2 as YFSETQ. V trimming: 4 bases; J trimming: 4 bases; junction bases outside the gene matches: 13. The CDR3 covers 18 residues. The CDR3 DNA reads TGCGCCAGCAGCCCCGACGGACTAGCGGAGGGCCCCACCGGGGAGCTGTTTTTT. It specifies CASSPDGLAEGPTGELFF. Full variable domain (missing parts from reference TRBV5-1 and TRBJ2-2): KAGVTQTPRYLIKTRGQQVTLSCSPISGHRSVSWYQQTPGQGLQFLFEYFSETQRNKGNFPGRFSGRQFSNSRSEMNVSTLELGDSALYLCASSPDGLAEGPTGELFFGEGSRLTVL.

J is TRBJ1-5 and V is TRBV19; D is uncertain. The CDR3 has 15 amino acids. V lost 0 bases to trimming and J lost 7 bases, with 13 bases between them. Per the germline V gene, CDR1 is LNHDA and CDR2 is SQIVND (reference sequence). The CDR3 spells CASSIDAGLIQPQHF. Written as DNA, the CDR3 is TGTGCCAGTAGTATAGATGCGGGTCTCATCCAGCCCCAGCATTTT. The full variable domain, completed using reference TRBV19 and TRBJ1-5, is DGGITQSPKYLFRKEGQNVTLSCEQNLNHDAMYWYRQDPGQGLRLIYYSQIVNDFQKGDIAEGYSVSREKKESFPLTVTSAQKNPTAFYLCASSIDAGLIQPQHFGDGTRLSIL.

The chain is built from TRBV30 and TRBJ2-2; tentative D call: TRBD1 (5 bases). The CDR3 loop spans 14 amino acids. CDR1 GTSNPN and CDR2 SVGIG come from the germline V gene (reference sequence). Trimming took 0 bases from V and 3 from J, leaving 8 bases between them. CDR3 protein: CAWSVRQYTGELFF. The CDR3 DNA reads as TGTGCCTGGAGTGTACGACAGTACACCGGGGAGCTGTTTTTT.

V and J are TRBV5-1 and TRBJ2-7, with TRBD1 identical over 7 bases. V lost 4 bases, J lost 2 bases, and 9 bases stayed unmatched. Germline V CDR1 and CDR2: SGHRS, YFSETQ. The CDR3 length is 15 residues. Here the CDR3 DNA reads TGCGCCAGCAGCCAGTCCGGACAGGCGACCTACGAGCAGTACTTC. Its translation: CASSQSGQATYEQYF.

The chain couples TRBV25-1 to TRBJ1-3; tentative D call: TRBD1 (5 bases). Germline CDR1 and CDR2: MGHDK and SYGVNS. CDR3 length: 13 amino acids. Trimming took off 4 bases at V and 8 bases at J, with 12 bases between the two ends. CDR3 sequence: CASSAGTYYTIYF. The CDR3, as DNA: TGTGCCAGCAGTGCGGGGACTTACTACACCATATATTTT.

The chain carries TRBV6-5 and TRBJ2-3; 10 nucleotides align to TRBD1. Trimming at V came to 2 bases and at J to 6 bases, leaving 2 bases not matched to a gene. CDR1 and CDR2 (germline): MNHEY, SVGAGI. The CDR3 is made up of 14 amino acids. This chain's CDR3 is CASSYGQGVDTQYF. DNA of the CDR3: TGTGCCAGCAGTTACGGACAGGGGGTCGATACGCAGTATTTT.

This clone was observed once. V usage is TRBV28 and J usage is TRBJ2-7, with 10 bases that match TRBD1. This CDR3 comprises 13 residues. J gave up 6 bases and V 5 bases, and 4 bases lay outside the gene matches. Germline V lookup: CDR1 MDHEN, CDR2 SYDVKM. CDR3 sequence: CASSLGQGFEQYF. The CDR3 DNA sequence: TGTGCCAGCAGTCTGGGACAGGGGTTCGAGCAGTACTTC.

V gene TRBV12-3 or TRBV12-4 combines with J gene TRBJ1-1; 8 bases map to TRBD1. The CDR3 is 11 amino acids. Losses at the gene ends were 6 bases for V and 12 bases for J; bases not matched to a gene: 6. The CDR3, as DNA: TGTGCCAGCAGCTCTGGACAGGGATCTTTCTTT. Encoded protein: CASSSGQGSFF.

The chain recombines TRBV28 with TRBJ2-2, with 12 bases aligning to TRBD2. V was clipped by 6 bases and J by 6 bases; unmatched bases: 5. CDR1 is MDHEN and CDR2 is SYDVKM in the germline V gene. There are 15 residues in the CDR3. The CDR3 nucleotides are TGTGCCAGCAGACCGCTAGCGGGGGGGGCCGGGGAGCTGTTTTTT. It specifies CASRPLAGGAGELFF.

J is TRBJ2-3 and V is TRBV5-8; weak D call: TRBD2 (6 bases). The V and J ends lost 1 base and 4 bases respectively, with 7 bases between them. The CDR3 contains 13 residues. Germline V gene sequence: CDR1 SGHTS, CDR2 YDEGEE. CDR3 nucleotide sequence: TGTGCCAGCAGCTTGCAGCGGGCAGATACGCAGTATTTT. It translates to CASSLQRADTQYF.

V gene TRBV11-2 combines with J gene TRBJ1-2; no reliable D call. V lost 5 bases to trimming and J lost 4 bases, with 14 bases between them. The CDR3 has 14 amino acids. CDR1 SGHAT and CDR2 FQNNGV come from the germline V gene. The CDR3, as DNA: TGTGCCAGCAGCCTGACGGACGAGGGCTATGGCTACACCTTC. Translation gives CASSLTDEGYGYTF.

The gene calls are TRBV27 and TRBJ1-4; weak D call: TRBD1 (5 bases). The germline V and J ends were trimmed by 1 base and 2 bases, with 8 bases remaining between them. CDR3 length: 15 amino acids. Germline values: CDR1 MNHEY, CDR2 SMNVEV (reference sequence). The DNA of the CDR3 is TGTGCCAGCAGTTTATATGGGGGGACTAATGAAAAACTGTTTTTT. Translating it yields CASSLYGGTNEKLFF.

The rearrangement links TRBV28 to TRBJ1-2; TRBD1 matches 8 bases. The CDR3 loop spans 15 amino acids. V gave up 6 bases and J gave up 4 bases; unmatched junction bases: 10. Germline V gives CDR1 MDHEN, CDR2 SYDVKM. The CDR3 bases are TGTGCCAGCAGGTCTCTTCCGACAGGGGCCTATGGCTACACCTTC. It codes for CASRSLPTGAYGYTF.

The chain employs TRBV14 and TRBJ2-5, with D uncertain. The CDR3 totals 13 residues. Germline V CDR1 and CDR2: SGHDN, FVKESK. The V gene lost 2 bases and the J gene lost 4 bases, with 8 bases spanning the gap. The CDR3 nucleotides are TGTGCCAGCAGCCAACTCTTCCGAGAGACCCAGTACTTC. Residues: CASSQLFRETQYF.

The chain employs TRBV6-5 and TRBJ2-5; D not resolved. V lost 9 bases, J lost 5 bases, and 19 bases lay in between. Germline CDR1 and CDR2: MNHEY and SVGAGI. The CDR3 consists of 14 residues. The CDR3 coding sequence is TGTGCCAGGACCGTCGCGAAGTTGAGGGAGACCCAGTACTTC. It translates to CARTVAKLRETQYF.

The chain employs TRBV4-2 and TRBJ2-2, with D maybe TRBD2 (5 bases). The CDR3 is 14 residues long. CDR1 is LGHNA, CDR2 YNFKEQ, per germline. Trimming left V 1 base short and J 5 bases short, with 8 bases between. The CDR3 spells CASSQGPGTGELFF. As DNA, the CDR3 is TGTGCCAGCAGCCAAGGTCCGGGGACCGGGGAGCTGTTTTTT.